Below, 10 T cell receptor beta chains from the same sample are listed, as sequenced in a study of beta chain features in type 1 diabetes. Investigators reverse transcribed all isolated RNA, so they sequenced expressed TCRB transcripts. The protocol was immunoSEQ multiplex PCR, while the TCRdb copy is restricted to in-frame clones and leaves out a portion. Among under 550,000 clones listed, 11% were seen once. The specimen was naive CD4+ T cells from blood. These receptor sequences come from a woman aged 18-29 years in good health.

The V and J genes are TRBV29-1 and TRBJ2-3; D remains ambiguous. Between the trimmed V and J ends, which lost 8 bases and 0 bases, there was a span of 6 bases. CDR1 and CDR2 (germline): SQVTM, ANQGSEA. This CDR3 contains 11 residues. As DNA, the CDR3 is TGCAGCACTACAAGCACAGATACGCAGTATTTT. Translation: CSTTSTDTQYF.

The V and J genes are TRBV5-1 and TRBJ2-7, with TRBD2 matching over 13 bases. The CDR3 runs 16 residues. Germline CDR1 is SGHRS and CDR2 is YFSETQ. With V trimmed by 3 bases and J by 5 bases, 8 bases remained unmatched. CDR3: CASSSGLAGFIDEQYF. The CDR3 DNA is TGCGCCAGCAGCTCGGGACTAGCGGGATTTATCGACGAGCAGTACTTC.

In this sample, this clone turned up a few times. Here the CDR3 DNA reads TGTGCCAGCGGCAGCATAGCGGGTTTCCTCCAAGAGACCCAGTACTTC. Amino acid sequence: CASGSIAGFLQETQYF. This chain links TRBV27 with TRBJ2-5, with 7 positions matching TRBD2. Germline values: CDR1 MNHEY, CDR2 SMNVEV (reference sequence). V lost 8 bases, J lost 1 base, and 13 bases stayed unmatched. The CDR3 extends over 16 amino acids.

The V gene is TRBV9, the J gene TRBJ2-3, with 9 bases fitting TRBD2. The CDR3 has 18 amino acids. The V gene's germline CDR1 is SGDLS and CDR2 YYNGEE. V shed 7 bases and J 2 bases; nucleotides not matched to a gene: 17. Here the CDR3 DNA reads TGTGCCAGCGCTCCGGAGGAAGCGGGAGGTTCTAACACAGATACGCAGTATTTT. It codes for CASAPEEAGGSNTDTQYF.

In the case of this clone: Distinct nucleotide sequences in the sample also encode this CDR3. The rearrangement links TRBV4-3 to TRBJ2-7; D is perhaps TRBD1 or TRBD2 (5 bases each). The ends were cut back, 4 bases at V and 2 bases at J, with 12 bases in the middle. The CDR3 loop spans 14 amino acids. Per the germline V gene, CDR1 is LGHNA and CDR2 is YSLEER. DNA of the CDR3: TGCGCCAGCAGCCTCCGGGACCGCCCCTACGAGCAGTACTTC. Residues: CASSLRDRPYEQYF.

The rearrangement links TRBV7-2 to TRBJ2-4; perhaps TRBD1 as D (6 bases). The CDR3 has 17 amino acids. Trimming removed 5 bases at V and 0 bases at J, with 17 bases between. Germline V lookup: CDR1 SGHTA, CDR2 FQGNSA. In DNA form, the CDR3 reads TGTGCCAGCAGCCCCTTCGGACAGAAAGTAGCCAAAAACATTCAGTACTTC. It codes for CASSPFGQKVAKNIQYF.

The chain recombines TRBV18 with TRBJ2-7; TRBD1 might be the D (6 bases). Trimming shortened V by 4 bases and J by 5 bases, and 12 bases separated the two germline ends. The germline CDR1 and CDR2 sequences are KGHSH and LQKENI. This CDR3 is built from 13 residues. The CDR3 DNA reads as TGTGCCAGCTCACGGGGGCCGGTGGACGAGCAGTACTTC. It yields the protein CASSRGPVDEQYF.

The table lists this clone with a few counts. DNA of the CDR3: TGTGCCAGCAGCTTAGAGAAACGGTCCGGGGAGCTGTTTTTT. It yields the protein CASSLEKRSGELFF. The chain combines TRBV7-2 with TRBJ2-2; D unclear. The germline V gene encodes CDR1 SGHTA and CDR2 FQGNSA. The CDR3 has 14 amino acids. V lost 1 base to trimming and J lost 6 bases, with 9 bases between them. Filled out from reference TRBV7-2 and TRBJ2-2, the complete variable domain reads GAGVSQSPSNKVTEKGKDVELRCDPISGHTALYWYRQSLGQGLEFLIYFQGNSAPDKSGLPSDRFSAERTGGSVSTLTIQRTQQEDSAVYLCASSLEKRSGELFFGEGSRLTVL.

This clone was detected once. The rearrangement uses TRBV7-8 and TRBJ2-3; 12 nucleotides agree with TRBD2. The CDR3 runs to 16 residues. V was pared by 5 bases and J by 5 bases, with 8 bases of the junction left unmatched. Germline assignment: CDR1 SGHVS and CDR2 FQNEAQ. The CDR3 loop reads CASSLQLAGGQDTQYF. The CDR3 DNA reads as TGTGCCAGCAGCCTTCAACTAGCGGGAGGACAAGATACGCAGTATTTT.

The chain links TRBV2 to TRBJ2-1, with D maybe TRBD2 (5 bases). Trimming took off 5 bases at V and 6 bases at J, with 11 bases between the two ends. Germline V CDR1 and CDR2: SNHLY, FYNNEI. This CDR3 region has 13 residues. The CDR3 coding sequence is TGTGCCAGCAGTCCCGGACTGTTCAATGAGCAGTTCTTC. Its translation is CASSPGLFNEQFF.